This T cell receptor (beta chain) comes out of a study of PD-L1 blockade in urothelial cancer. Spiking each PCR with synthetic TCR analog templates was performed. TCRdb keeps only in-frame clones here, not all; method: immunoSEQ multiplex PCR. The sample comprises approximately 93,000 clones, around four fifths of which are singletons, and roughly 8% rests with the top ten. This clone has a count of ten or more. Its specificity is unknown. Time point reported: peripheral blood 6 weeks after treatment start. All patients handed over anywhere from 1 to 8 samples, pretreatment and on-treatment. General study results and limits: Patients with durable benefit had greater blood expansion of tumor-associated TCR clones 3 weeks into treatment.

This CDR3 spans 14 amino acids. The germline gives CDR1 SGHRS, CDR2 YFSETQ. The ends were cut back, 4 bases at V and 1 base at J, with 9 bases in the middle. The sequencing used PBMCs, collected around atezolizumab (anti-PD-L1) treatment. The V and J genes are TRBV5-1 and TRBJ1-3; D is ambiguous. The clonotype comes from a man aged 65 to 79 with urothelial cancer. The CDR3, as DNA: TGCGCCAGCAGCCACGACGGGTCTGGAAACACCATATATTTT. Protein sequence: CASSHDGSGNTIYF.